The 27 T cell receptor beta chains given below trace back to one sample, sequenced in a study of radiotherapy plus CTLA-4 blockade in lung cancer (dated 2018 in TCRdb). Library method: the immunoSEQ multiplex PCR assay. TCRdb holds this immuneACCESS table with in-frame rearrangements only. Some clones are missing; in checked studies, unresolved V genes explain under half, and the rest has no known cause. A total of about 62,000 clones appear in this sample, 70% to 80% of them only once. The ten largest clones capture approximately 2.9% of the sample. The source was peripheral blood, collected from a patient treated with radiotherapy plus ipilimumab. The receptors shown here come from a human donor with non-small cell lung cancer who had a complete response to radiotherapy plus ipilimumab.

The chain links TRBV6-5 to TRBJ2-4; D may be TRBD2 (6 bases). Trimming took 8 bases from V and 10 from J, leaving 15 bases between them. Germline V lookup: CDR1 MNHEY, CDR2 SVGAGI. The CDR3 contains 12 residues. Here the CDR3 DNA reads TGTGCCAGCGGTGGCGGGACGGTTATTCAGTACTTC. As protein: CASGGGTVIQYF.

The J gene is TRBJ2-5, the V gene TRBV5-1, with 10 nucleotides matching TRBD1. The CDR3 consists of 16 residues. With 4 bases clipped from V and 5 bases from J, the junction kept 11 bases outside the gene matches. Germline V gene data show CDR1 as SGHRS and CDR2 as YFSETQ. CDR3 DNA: TGCGCCAGCAGCCCCATGGGAAGGGGACAGGGGGAGACCCAGTACTTC. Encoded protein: CASSPMGRGQGETQYF. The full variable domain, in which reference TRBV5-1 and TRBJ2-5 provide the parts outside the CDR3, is KAGVTQTPRYLIKTRGQQVTLSCSPISGHRSVSWYQQTPGQGLQFLFEYFSETQRNKGNFPGRFSGRQFSNSRSEMNVSTLELGDSALYLCASSPMGRGQGETQYFGPGTRLLVL.

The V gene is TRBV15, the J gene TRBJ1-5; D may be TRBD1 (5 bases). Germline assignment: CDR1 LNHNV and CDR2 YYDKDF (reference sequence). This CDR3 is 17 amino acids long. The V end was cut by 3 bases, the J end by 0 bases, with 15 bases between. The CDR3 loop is CATSSRAGGTSNQPQHF. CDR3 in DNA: TGTGCCACCAGCAGTAGGGCGGGGGGGACTAGCAATCAGCCCCAGCATTTT. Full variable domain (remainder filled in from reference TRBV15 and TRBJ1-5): DAMVIQNPRYQVTQFGKPVTLSCSQTLNHNVMYWYQQKSSQAPKLLFHYYDKDFNNEADTPDNFQSRRPNTSFCFLDIRSPGLGDTAMYLCATSSRAGGTSNQPQHFGDGTRLSIL.

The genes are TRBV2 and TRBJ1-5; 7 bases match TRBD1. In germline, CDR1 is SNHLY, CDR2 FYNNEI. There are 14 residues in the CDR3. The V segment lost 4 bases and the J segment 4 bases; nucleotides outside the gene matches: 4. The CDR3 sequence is CASSGQGVNQPQHF. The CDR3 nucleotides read TGTGCCAGCAGTGGGCAGGGGGTGAATCAGCCCCAGCATTTT.

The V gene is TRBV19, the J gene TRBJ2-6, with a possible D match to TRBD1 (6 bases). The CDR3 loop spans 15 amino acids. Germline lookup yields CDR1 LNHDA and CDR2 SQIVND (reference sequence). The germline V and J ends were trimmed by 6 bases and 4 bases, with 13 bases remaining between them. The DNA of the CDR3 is TGTGCCAGTAGGAAGACCGGGACAGGGGCCAACGTCCTGACTTTC. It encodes CASRKTGTGANVLTF.

The CDR3 coding sequence is TGTGCCAGCAGTGTGGCGTCCCGGGGCGAGCAGTACTTC. This encodes CASSVASRGEQYF. The gene calls are TRBV2 and TRBJ2-7, with D possibly matching TRBD2 (5 bases). Germline V gives CDR1 SNHLY, CDR2 FYNNEI. There are 13 residues in the CDR3. Trimming left V 4 bases short and J 6 bases short, with 13 bases between.

CDR3 sequence (DNA): TGCGCCAGCAGCCAAGGGGACGGGGGGAACTATGGCTACACCTTC. The encoded protein is CASSQGDGGNYGYTF. The rearrangement links TRBV4-3 to TRBJ1-2; a weak D match, TRBD1 (5 bases). CDR1 is LGHNA, CDR2 YSLEER, per germline. The CDR3 spans 15 residues. V was trimmed by 1 base and J by 2 bases, leaving 11 bases between them.

The CDR3 loop is CASSPLAGRTDTQYF. The CDR3 region has the DNA TGTGCCAGTAGTCCTCTAGCGGGTCGCACAGATACGCAGTATTTT. The V call is TRBV19, the J call TRBJ2-3; TRBD2 matches at 8 bases. Germline assignment: CDR1 LNHDA and CDR2 SQIVND (reference sequence). The CDR3 loop spans 15 amino acids. With V trimmed by 5 bases and J by 1 base, 5 bases remained unmatched. The full variable domain, with the rest looked up from reference TRBV19 and TRBJ2-3, is DGGITQSPKYLFRKEGQNVTLSCEQNLNHDAMYWYRQDPGQGLRLIYYSQIVNDFQKGDIAEGYSVSREKKESFPLTVTSAQKNPTAFYLCASSPLAGRTDTQYFGPGTRLTVL.

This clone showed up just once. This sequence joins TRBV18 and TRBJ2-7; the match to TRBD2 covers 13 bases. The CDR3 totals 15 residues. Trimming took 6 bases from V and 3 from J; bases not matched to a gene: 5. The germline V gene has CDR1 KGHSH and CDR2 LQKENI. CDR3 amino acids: CASSRGLAGVYEQYF. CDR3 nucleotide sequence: TGTGCCAGCTCTCGAGGACTAGCGGGAGTCTACGAGCAGTACTTC.

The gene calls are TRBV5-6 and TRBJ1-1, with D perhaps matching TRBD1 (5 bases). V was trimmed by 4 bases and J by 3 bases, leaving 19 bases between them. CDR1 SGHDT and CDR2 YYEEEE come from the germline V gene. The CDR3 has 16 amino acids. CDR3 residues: CASSDYGREGYTEAFF. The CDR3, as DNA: TGTGCCAGCAGCGATTATGGTCGGGAGGGGTACACTGAAGCTTTCTTT.

DNA of the CDR3: TGTGCCAGCAGTTGGACAGGGGGAAGCTCCTACGAGCAGTACTTC. Translation gives CASSWTGGSSYEQYF. V usage is TRBV28 and J usage is TRBJ2-7; 10 nucleotides match TRBD1. This CDR3 region has 15 residues. The V segment lost 4 bases and the J segment 0 bases; nucleotides outside the gene matches: 3. Germline V gene data show CDR1 as MDHEN and CDR2 as SYDVKM. Looking up the rest from reference TRBV28 and TRBJ2-7 gives the full variable domain: DVKVTQSSRYLVKRTGEKVFLECVQDMDHENMFWYRQDPGLGLRLIYFSYDVKMKEKGDIPEGYSVSREKKERFSLILESASTNQTSMYLCASSWTGGSSYEQYFGPGTRLTVT.

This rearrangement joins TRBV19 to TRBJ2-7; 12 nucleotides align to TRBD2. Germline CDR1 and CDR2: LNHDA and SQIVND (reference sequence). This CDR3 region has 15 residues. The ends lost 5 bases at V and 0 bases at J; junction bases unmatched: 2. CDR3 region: CASSLLAGGSYEQYF. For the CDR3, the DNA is TGTGCCAGTAGTCTACTAGCGGGAGGCTCCTACGAGCAGTACTTC. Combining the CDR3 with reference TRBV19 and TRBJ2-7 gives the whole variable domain DGGITQSPKYLFRKEGQNVTLSCEQNLNHDAMYWYRQDPGQGLRLIYYSQIVNDFQKGDIAEGYSVSREKKESFPLTVTSAQKNPTAFYLCASSLLAGGSYEQYFGPGTRLTVT.

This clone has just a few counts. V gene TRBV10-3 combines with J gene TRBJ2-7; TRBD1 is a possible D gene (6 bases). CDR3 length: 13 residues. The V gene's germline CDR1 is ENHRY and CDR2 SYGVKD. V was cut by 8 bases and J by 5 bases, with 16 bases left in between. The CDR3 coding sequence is TGTGCCATCTTGAGGGCAGGGGCCAACGAGCAGTACTTC. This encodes CAILRAGANEQYF.

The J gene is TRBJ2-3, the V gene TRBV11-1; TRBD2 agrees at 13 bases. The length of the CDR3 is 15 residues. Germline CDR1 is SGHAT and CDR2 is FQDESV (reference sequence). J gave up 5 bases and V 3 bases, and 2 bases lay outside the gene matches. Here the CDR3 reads CASSLGTSGEDTQYF. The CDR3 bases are TGTGCCAGCAGCTTGGGGACTAGCGGGGAAGATACGCAGTATTTT.

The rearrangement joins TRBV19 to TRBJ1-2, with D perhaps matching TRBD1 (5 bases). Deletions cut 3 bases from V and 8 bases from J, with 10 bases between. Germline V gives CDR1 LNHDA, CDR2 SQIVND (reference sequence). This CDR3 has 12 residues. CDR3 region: CASSIRVGGYTF. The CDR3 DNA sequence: TGTGCCAGTAGTATCAGGGTAGGCGGCTACACCTTC. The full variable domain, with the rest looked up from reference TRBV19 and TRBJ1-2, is DGGITQSPKYLFRKEGQNVTLSCEQNLNHDAMYWYRQDPGQGLRLIYYSQIVNDFQKGDIAEGYSVSREKKESFPLTVTSAQKNPTAFYLCASSIRVGGYTFGSGTRLTVV.

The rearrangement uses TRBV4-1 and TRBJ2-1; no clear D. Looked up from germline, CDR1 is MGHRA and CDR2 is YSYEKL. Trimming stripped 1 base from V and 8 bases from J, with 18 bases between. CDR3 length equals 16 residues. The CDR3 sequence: CASSQGLLDLAHEQFF. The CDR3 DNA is TGCGCCAGCAGCCAAGGTCTCCTAGACCTTGCCCATGAGCAGTTCTTC.

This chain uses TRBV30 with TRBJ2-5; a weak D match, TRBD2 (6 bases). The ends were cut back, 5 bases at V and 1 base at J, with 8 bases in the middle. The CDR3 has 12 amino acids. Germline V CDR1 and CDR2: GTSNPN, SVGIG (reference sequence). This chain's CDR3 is CAWATSQETQYF. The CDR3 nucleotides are TGTGCCTGGGCGACTAGCCAAGAGACCCAGTACTTC.

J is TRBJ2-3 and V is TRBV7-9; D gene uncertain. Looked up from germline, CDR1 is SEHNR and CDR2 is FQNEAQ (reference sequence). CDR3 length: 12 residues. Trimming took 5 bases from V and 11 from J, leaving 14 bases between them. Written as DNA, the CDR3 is TGTGCCAGCAGCGCACAAGTGTCGGGGCAGTATTTT. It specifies CASSAQVSGQYF.

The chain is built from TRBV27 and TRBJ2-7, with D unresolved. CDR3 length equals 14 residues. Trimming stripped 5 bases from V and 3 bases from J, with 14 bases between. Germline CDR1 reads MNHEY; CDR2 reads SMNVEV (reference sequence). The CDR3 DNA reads TGTGCCAGCAGTACCGGCGGCAGTTTCTACGAGCAGTACTTC. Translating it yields CASSTGGSFYEQYF.

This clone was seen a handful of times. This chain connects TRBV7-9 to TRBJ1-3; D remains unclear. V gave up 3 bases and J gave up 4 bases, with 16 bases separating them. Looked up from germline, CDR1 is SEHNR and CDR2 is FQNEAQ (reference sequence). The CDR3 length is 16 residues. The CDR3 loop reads CASSFEVLRAGNTIYF. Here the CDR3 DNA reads TGTGCCAGCAGCTTTGAGGTCCTGAGGGCGGGAAACACCATATATTTT.

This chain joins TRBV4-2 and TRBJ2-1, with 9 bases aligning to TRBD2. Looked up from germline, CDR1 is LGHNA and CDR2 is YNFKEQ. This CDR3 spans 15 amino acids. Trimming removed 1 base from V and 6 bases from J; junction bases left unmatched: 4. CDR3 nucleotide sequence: TGTGCCAGCAGCCAAGTCCAGCGGGAGGCCAATGAGCAGTTCTTC. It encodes CASSQVQREANEQFF.

CDR3 sequence (DNA): TGCGCCAGCAGCTCTGGACAGGCCCATGGCTACACCTTC. Residues: CASSSGQAHGYTF. The chain uses TRBV5-1 and TRBJ1-2; TRBD1 aligns across 7 bases. V lost 3 bases and J lost 6; bases outside the gene matches: 5. The CDR3 is 13 residues long. Germline V gives CDR1 SGHRS, CDR2 YFSETQ. Drawing the rest from reference TRBV5-1 and TRBJ1-2, the complete variable domain is KAGVTQTPRYLIKTRGQQVTLSCSPISGHRSVSWYQQTPGQGLQFLFEYFSETQRNKGNFPGRFSGRQFSNSRSEMNVSTLELGDSALYLCASSSGQAHGYTFGSGTRLTVV.

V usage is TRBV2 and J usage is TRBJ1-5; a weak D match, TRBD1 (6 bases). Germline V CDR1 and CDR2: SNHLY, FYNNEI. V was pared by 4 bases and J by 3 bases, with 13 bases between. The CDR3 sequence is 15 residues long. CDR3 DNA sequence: TGTGCCAGCAGTGGGGGGCAGGCCCACAATCAGCCCCAGCATTTT. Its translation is CASSGGQAHNQPQHF.

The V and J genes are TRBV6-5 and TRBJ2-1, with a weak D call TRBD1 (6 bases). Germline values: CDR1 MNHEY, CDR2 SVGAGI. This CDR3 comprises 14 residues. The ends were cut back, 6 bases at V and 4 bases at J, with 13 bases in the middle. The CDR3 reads CASSVMDRYNEQFF. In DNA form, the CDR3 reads TGTGCCAGCAGCGTCATGGACAGATACAATGAGCAGTTCTTC.

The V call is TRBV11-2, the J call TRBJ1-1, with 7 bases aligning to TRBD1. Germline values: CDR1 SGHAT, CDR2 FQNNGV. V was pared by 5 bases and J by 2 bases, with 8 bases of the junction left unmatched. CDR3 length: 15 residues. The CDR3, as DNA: TGTGCCAGCAGCATGTCTACAGGGGTTAACACTGAAGCTTTCTTT. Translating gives CASSMSTGVNTEAFF.

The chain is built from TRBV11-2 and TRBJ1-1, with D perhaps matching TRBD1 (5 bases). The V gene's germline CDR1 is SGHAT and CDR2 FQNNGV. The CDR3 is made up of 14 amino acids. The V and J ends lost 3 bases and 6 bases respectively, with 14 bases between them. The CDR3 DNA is TGTGCCAGCAGCTTGCCTCAGGGTAGGGCTGAAGCTTTCTTT. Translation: CASSLPQGRAEAFF.

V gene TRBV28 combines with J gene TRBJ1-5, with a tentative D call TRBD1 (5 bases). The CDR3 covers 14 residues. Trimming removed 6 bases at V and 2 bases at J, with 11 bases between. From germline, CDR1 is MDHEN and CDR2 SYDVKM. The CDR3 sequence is CASSQEGGNQPQHF. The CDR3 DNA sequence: TGTGCCAGCAGCCAAGAAGGGGGCAATCAGCCCCAGCATTTT.